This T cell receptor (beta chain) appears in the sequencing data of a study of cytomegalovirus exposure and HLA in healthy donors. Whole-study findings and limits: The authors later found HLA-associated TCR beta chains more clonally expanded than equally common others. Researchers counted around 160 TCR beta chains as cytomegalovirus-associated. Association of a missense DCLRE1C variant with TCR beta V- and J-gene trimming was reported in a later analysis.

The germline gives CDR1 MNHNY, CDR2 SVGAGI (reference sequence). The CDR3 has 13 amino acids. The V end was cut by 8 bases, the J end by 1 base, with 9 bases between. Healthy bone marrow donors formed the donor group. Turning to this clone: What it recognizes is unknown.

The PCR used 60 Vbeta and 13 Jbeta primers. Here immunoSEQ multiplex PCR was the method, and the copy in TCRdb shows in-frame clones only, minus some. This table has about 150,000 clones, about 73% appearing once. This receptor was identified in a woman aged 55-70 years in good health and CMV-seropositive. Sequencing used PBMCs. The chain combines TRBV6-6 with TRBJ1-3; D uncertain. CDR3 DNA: TGTGCCAGCGGTACTTATTCTGGAAACACCATATATTTT. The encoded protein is CASGTYSGNTIYF.